The 8 T cell receptor beta chains reported below all come from one sample, sequenced in a study of control samples from healthy donors and cancer patients. The data were produced by immunoSEQ multiplex PCR, yet TCRdb's version contains in-frame clones alone and is incomplete. The sample has over 150,000 clones, approximately 94% seen once. The sequenced sample was PBMCs. The receptor source for this set is a man aged 55 to 69 with colorectal cancer.

This chain uses TRBV19 with TRBJ1-5; no clear D. The germline V gene has CDR1 LNHDA and CDR2 SQIVND (reference sequence). The V and J ends lost 3 bases and 6 bases respectively, with 9 bases between them. The CDR3 is made up of 13 amino acids. This CDR3 is CASSIARSQPQHF. CDR3 sequence (DNA): TGTGCCAGTAGTATTGCGCGGAGTCAGCCCCAGCATTTT. Combining the CDR3 with reference TRBV19 and TRBJ1-5 gives the whole variable domain DGGITQSPKYLFRKEGQNVTLSCEQNLNHDAMYWYRQDPGQGLRLIYYSQIVNDFQKGDIAEGYSVSREKKESFPLTVTSAQKNPTAFYLCASSIARSQPQHFGDGTRLSIL.

This chain uses TRBV19 with TRBJ1-3; D gene uncertain. CDR1 LNHDA and CDR2 SQIVND come from the germline V gene (reference sequence). The CDR3 consists of 14 residues. The V end was cut by 6 bases, the J end by 0 bases, with 9 bases between. The CDR3 loop reads CASSWGGSGNTIYF. DNA of the CDR3: TGTGCCAGTAGCTGGGGAGGCTCTGGAAACACCATATATTTT.

This clone has a single count. CDR3 sequence: CASDRGGARNEKLFF. The DNA for the CDR3 is TGTGCCAGCGACAGAGGGGGGGCAAGAAATGAAAAACTGTTTTTT. The gene calls are TRBV4-2 and TRBJ1-4, with a tentative D call TRBD1 (6 bases). In germline, CDR1 is LGHNA, CDR2 YNFKEQ. The CDR3 is made up of 15 amino acids. V shed 8 bases and J shed 5 bases, with 18 bases lying between them.

The chain recombines TRBV2 with TRBJ1-5, with D possibly matching TRBD1 (5 bases). V was trimmed by 7 bases and J by 3 bases, leaving 7 bases between them. The CDR3 contains 12 residues. Germline CDR1 is SNHLY and CDR2 is FYNNEI. This CDR3 reads CASKGDNQPQHF. The CDR3 DNA reads as TGTGCCAGCAAAGGGGACAATCAGCCCCAGCATTTT.

This clone has only one observation. Compared with germline, one end of the junction differs, possibly owing to a read error. The chain employs TRBV14 and TRBJ1-2; the D is unclear. CDR3 size: 14 residues. CDR1 SGHDN and CDR2 FVKESK come from the germline V gene. DNA of the CDR3: TGTGCCAGCAGTCAAGGATTACTTTACTATGGCTACACCTTC. Translated: CASSQGLLYYGYTF.

J is TRBJ2-7 and V is TRBV6-2 or TRBV6-3, with a tentative D call TRBD2 (5 bases). Germline-derived CDR1 and CDR2 are MNHEY and SVGEGT. V was shortened by 2 bases and J by 2 bases, with 10 bases between the two germline ends. CDR3 length: 14 amino acids. The DNA of the CDR3 is TGTGCCAGCAGTTACAAGAGCGGTCCCTACGAGCAGTACTTC. It is translated as CASSYKSGPYEQYF.

J is TRBJ2-5 and V is TRBV7-9, with 8 bases matching TRBD1. The CDR3 has 16 residues. The germline V gene has CDR1 SEHNR and CDR2 FQNEAQ (reference sequence). V shed 3 bases and J 3 bases; nucleotides not matched to a gene: 9. CDR3: CASSLDRTGPKETQYF. The CDR3 DNA reads TGTGCCAGCAGCTTGGACCGGACAGGGCCAAAAGAGACCCAGTACTTC.

The rearrangement joins TRBV18 to TRBJ2-5; no clear D. Trimming took off 2 bases at V and 3 bases at J, with 7 bases between the two ends. CDR1 and CDR2 (germline): KGHSH, LQKENI. This CDR3 has 13 amino acids. The CDR3 DNA is TGTGCCAGCTCACCAAGAGAGAAAGAGACCCAGTACTTC. Amino acids: CASSPREKETQYF.